This passage covers 31 T cell receptor beta chains from one sample sequenced in a study of blood T cell repertoires in COVID-19. TCRdb's table, derived via immunoSEQ multiplex PCR, lists solely in-frame clones and lacks some. The table shows about 130,000 clones, with roughly 80% occurring only once. The material sequenced was peripheral blood. These receptors were taken from a woman aged 55-69 years with acute or convalescent COVID-19.

This clone was recorded only once. The gene calls are TRBV24-1 and TRBJ2-2; 9 positions match TRBD2. V shed 6 bases, J shed 3 bases, and the junction held 4 bases outside the gene matches. CDR1 is KGHDR and CDR2 is SFDVKD in the germline V gene. This CDR3 contains 15 residues. The CDR3 nucleotides are TGTGCCACCAGTCAAAGCGGGGGGTACACCGGGGAGCTGTTTTTT. Translating it yields CATSQSGGYTGELFF.

The chain has TRBV5-1 and TRBJ2-7, with 8 bases matching TRBD1. Germline V gene sequence: CDR1 SGHRS, CDR2 YFSETQ. After removal of 6 bases from V and 6 bases from J, the junction contained 20 bases not matched to a gene. CDR3 length: 17 residues. CDR3 nucleotide sequence: TGCGCCAGCACCGATGGAGGGACAGGACCACCCCCGGGCGAGCAGTACTTC. Translating it yields CASTDGGTGPPPGEQYF.

The chain combines TRBV5-1 with TRBJ1-6, with 8 bases identical to TRBD1. V was pared by 4 bases and J by 8 bases, with 5 bases of the junction left unmatched. The CDR3 loop spans 14 amino acids. CDR1 SGHRS and CDR2 YFSETQ come from the germline V gene. The CDR3 spells CASSEGQEYSPLHF. The CDR3 nucleotides are TGCGCCAGCAGCGAGGGACAGGAGTATTCACCCCTCCACTTT.

The chain couples TRBV6-5 to TRBJ1-1; D may be TRBD1 (5 bases). Germline assignment: CDR1 MNHEY and CDR2 SVGAGI. The V and J ends lost 6 bases and 4 bases respectively, with 18 bases between them. This CDR3 contains 15 residues. CDR3 sequence: CASRLSGGGFTEAFF. CDR3 sequence (DNA): TGTGCCAGCAGGCTCTCTGGGGGAGGGTTCACTGAAGCTTTCTTT.

A few counts support this clone. This rearrangement joins TRBV5-1 to TRBJ2-2, with D tentatively TRBD1 (5 bases). The germline V and J ends were trimmed by 4 bases and 4 bases, with 14 bases remaining between them. The germline V gene has CDR1 SGHRS and CDR2 YFSETQ. This CDR3 has 15 residues. The CDR3 reads CASSGTGHSTGELFF. CDR3 nucleotides: TGCGCCAGCAGCGGAACTGGACACTCCACCGGGGAGCTGTTTTTT.

This clone showed up just a few times. V gene TRBV5-1 combines with J gene TRBJ1-1; D is undetermined. The CDR3 is 14 residues long. V was shortened by 4 bases and J by 1 base, with 11 bases between the two germline ends. Germline V gene data show CDR1 as SGHRS and CDR2 as YFSETQ. The CDR3 loop reads CASSPGLTNTEAFF. The CDR3 DNA is TGCGCCAGCAGCCCAGGACTGACGAACACTGAAGCTTTCTTT.

This CDR3 reads CASSKPGGRLNNQPQHF. The CDR3 DNA sequence: TGTGCCAGCAGCAAACCAGGGGGAAGGTTGAACAATCAGCCCCAGCATTTT. V usage is TRBV7-8 and J usage is TRBJ1-5; 7 bases map to TRBD1. J was trimmed by 3 bases and V by 5 bases; bases with no gene match: 13. The CDR3 covers 17 residues. CDR1 and CDR2 (germline): SGHVS, FQNEAQ.

CDR3 sequence (DNA): TGTGCCAGCAGAGGGTTGGGAGCCGGGGACACTGAAGCTTTCTTT. Its translation: CASRGLGAGDTEAFF. The chain uses TRBV25-1 and TRBJ1-1; no clear D gene. Germline V gives CDR1 MGHDK, CDR2 SYGVNS. V was cut by 6 bases and J by 3 bases, with 17 bases left in between. This CDR3 region has 15 residues.

Concerning this clone itself: The DNA is left out, because the CDR3 cannot be placed on it with certainty; the CDR3 is given as TCRdb lists it. The V gene is TRBV19, the J gene TRBJ1-1; TRBD1, the table's D call, was not compared with the DNA. Germline V gives CDR1 LNHDA, CDR2 SQIVND (reference sequence). The CDR3 is 15 residues long, counting both termini. The CDR3 protein is CASTSVSGGRTEAFF.

This chain uses TRBV5-1 with TRBJ1-1; no reliable D call. V lost 5 bases to trimming and J lost 1 base, with 12 bases between them. Germline CDR1 reads SGHRS; CDR2 reads YFSETQ. This CDR3 has 14 amino acids. CDR3 in DNA: TGCGCCAGCAGTCCCTTCGGGGAGAACACTGAAGCTTTCTTT. Protein product: CASSPFGENTEAFF.

The chain employs TRBV28 and TRBJ2-7, with 7 bases fitting TRBD1. The germline V gene has CDR1 MDHEN and CDR2 SYDVKM. J lost 2 bases, V lost 6 bases, and 7 bases had no gene match. The CDR3 is 14 residues long. The CDR3 coding sequence is TGTGCCAGCAGAAACAGGGGATTTCCCTACGAGCAGTACTTC. This translates into CASRNRGFPYEQYF.

The chain couples TRBV12-3 or TRBV12-4 to TRBJ1-2, with 8 nucleotides matching TRBD1. V dropped 3 bases and J dropped 14; count of bases not matched to a gene: 11. CDR3 length equals 13 residues. Written as DNA, the CDR3 is TGTGCCAGCAGTTTTGTTGACAGGGGTGGGTCGACCTTC. Translating it yields CASSFVDRGGSTF.

In its sample, this clone was seen a few times. V and J are TRBV19 and TRBJ1-1; no reliable D call. Germline V CDR1 and CDR2: LNHDA, SQIVND (reference sequence). The CDR3 contains 15 residues. The V and J ends lost 7 bases and 1 base respectively, with 16 bases between them. The CDR3 sequence is CASTKPGGWNTEAFF. In DNA form, the CDR3 reads TGTGCCAGTACCAAACCCGGAGGGTGGAACACTGAAGCTTTCTTT.

As concerns this clone: The sample contains more than one DNA sequence encoding this CDR3. The chain employs TRBV18 and TRBJ2-7, with TRBD2 identical over 9 bases. The V and J ends lost 3 bases and 1 base, in that order; junction bases with no gene match: 7. The CDR3 is made up of 16 amino acids. From germline, CDR1 is KGHSH and CDR2 LQKENI. The CDR3 bases are TGTGCCAGCTCACCCCTGTCGAGCGGGGGGTCCTACGAGCAGTACTTC. This encodes CASSPLSSGGSYEQYF.

The CDR3 nucleotides read TGTGCCAGCAGCTTAGCGGGGACTGACTCTGGAAACACCATATATTTT. Its protein product is CASSLAGTDSGNTIYF. The chain has TRBV7-2 and TRBJ1-3; tentatively, D is TRBD1 (5 bases). V lost 0 bases, J lost 0 bases, and 9 bases lay in between. CDR3 length equals 16 residues. Germline V gene data show CDR1 as SGHTA and CDR2 as FQGNSA.

The chain combines TRBV10-3 with TRBJ1-1, with D possibly being TRBD1 (6 bases). Trimming pared 10 bases from V and 1 base from J, leaving 13 bases between. Germline V lookup: CDR1 ENHRY, CDR2 SYGVKD. The CDR3 loop spans 13 amino acids. DNA of the CDR3: TGTGCCAGGAGTCGACAGGCGAACACTGAAGCTTTCTTT. It encodes CARSRQANTEAFF.

The V call is TRBV3-1 (or the pseudogene TRBV3-2), the J call TRBJ2-5; a weak D match, TRBD2 (5 bases). Germline V gene lookup returns CDR1 LGHDT and CDR2 YNNKEL (reference sequence). Between the trimmed V and J ends, which lost 1 base and 5 bases, there was a span of 23 bases. This CDR3 region has 18 residues. In DNA form, the CDR3 reads TGTGCCAGCAGCCAAGCTGATCTAGTACTAGATCTCGGCGAGACCCAGTACTTC. Residues: CASSQADLVLDLGETQYF.

V is TRBV4-2 and J is TRBJ2-6; D possibly corresponds to TRBD2 (5 bases). CDR1 and CDR2 (germline): LGHNA, YNFKEQ. V was pared by 4 bases and J by 1 base, with 26 bases between. The CDR3 has 21 amino acids. CDR3 in amino acids: CASSPSLGSGLGASGANVLTF. CDR3 sequence (DNA): TGTGCCAGCAGCCCTAGCTTGGGGTCAGGCTTAGGAGCGTCTGGGGCCAACGTCCTGACTTTC.

V and J are TRBV2 and TRBJ1-2; no definite D call. V dropped 6 bases and J dropped 7 bases, with 15 bases sitting between them. The V gene's germline CDR1 is SNHLY and CDR2 FYNNEI. The CDR3 sequence is 13 residues long. CDR3: CASRAGRSGGYTF. As DNA, the CDR3 is TGTGCCAGCAGGGCCGGCCGATCAGGTGGCTACACCTTC.

The chain links TRBV19 to TRBJ1-2; tentative D call: TRBD1 (6 bases). Trimming shortened V by 7 bases and J by 6 bases, and 18 bases separated the two germline ends. Germline V gives CDR1 LNHDA, CDR2 SQIVND (reference sequence). The CDR3 loop spans 14 amino acids. The CDR3 bases are TGTGCCAGTATCAAGGGGGGGATGAGAGATGGCTACACCTTC. It specifies CASIKGGMRDGYTF. Looking up the rest from reference TRBV19 and TRBJ1-2 gives the full variable domain: DGGITQSPKYLFRKEGQNVTLSCEQNLNHDAMYWYRQDPGQGLRLIYYSQIVNDFQKGDIAEGYSVSREKKESFPLTVTSAQKNPTAFYLCASIKGGMRDGYTFGSGTRLTVV.

This clone was counted once. This chain links TRBV7-6 with TRBJ1-3; D is unresolved. Germline CDR1 reads SGHVS; CDR2 reads FNYEAQ. With 0 bases removed from V and 0 bases from J, the gap between germline ends came to 9 bases. The CDR3 totals 16 residues. The CDR3 loop reads CASSLAQAGSGNTIYF. For the CDR3, the DNA is TGTGCCAGCAGCTTAGCGCAGGCAGGCTCTGGAAACACCATATATTTT.

This chain joins TRBV27 and TRBJ1-2, with 8 bases identical to TRBD1. The CDR3 extends over 16 amino acids. Trimming at V came to 6 bases and at J to 2 bases, leaving 11 bases not matched to a gene. In germline, CDR1 is MNHEY, CDR2 SMNVEV (reference sequence). The CDR3 DNA reads TGTGCCAGCAGAACACACTTACAGGGGGAGAACTATGGCTACACCTTC. Its translation is CASRTHLQGENYGYTF.

J is TRBJ2-7 and V is TRBV12-5; D not certain. The CDR3 covers 12 residues. Germline values: CDR1 LGHNT, CDR2 FRNRAP. V gave up 6 bases and J gave up 5 bases, with 11 bases separating them. The chain's CDR3 is CASGTREDEQYF. CDR3 nucleotide sequence: TGTGCTAGTGGCACCCGTGAGGACGAGCAGTACTTC.

This rearrangement joins TRBV28 to TRBJ1-2; D uncertain. The germline V and J ends were trimmed by 8 bases and 3 bases, with 13 bases remaining between them. Germline loops: CDR1 MDHEN, CDR2 SYDVKM. This CDR3 has 13 amino acids. The CDR3 nucleotides read TGTGCCAGCGAGACCCCCAGGTACTATGGCTACACCTTC. It codes for CASETPRYYGYTF.

This chain uses TRBV19 with TRBJ2-7, with 7 bases aligning to TRBD1. The junction had 3 bases not matched to a gene; V was cut back by 2 bases and J by 5 bases. The germline gives CDR1 LNHDA, CDR2 SQIVND (reference sequence). The CDR3 runs 13 residues. The CDR3 region has the DNA TGTGCCAGTAGTATAACAGGGGACCACGAGCAGTACTTC. This encodes CASSITGDHEQYF. Full variable domain (missing parts from reference TRBV19 and TRBJ2-7): DGGITQSPKYLFRKEGQNVTLSCEQNLNHDAMYWYRQDPGQGLRLIYYSQIVNDFQKGDIAEGYSVSREKKESFPLTVTSAQKNPTAFYLCASSITGDHEQYFGPGTRLTVT.

This chain connects TRBV5-4 to TRBJ2-1; 8 bases match TRBD1. V lost 2 bases, J lost 7 bases, and 2 bases stayed unmatched. The CDR3 spans 13 residues. CDR1 is SGHNT and CDR2 is YYREEE in the germline V gene (reference sequence). CDR3 protein: CASSFQGANEQFF. For the CDR3, the DNA is TGTGCCAGCAGCTTTCAGGGGGCGAATGAGCAGTTCTTC.

This rearrangement joins TRBV12-5 to TRBJ2-3, with 11 bases aligning to TRBD1. Germline V gives CDR1 LGHNT, CDR2 FRNRAP. V was clipped by 5 bases and J by 3 bases; unmatched bases: 10. The CDR3 extends over 17 amino acids. CDR3 sequence reads: CASGPTGTGGRTDTQYF. The CDR3, as DNA: TGTGCTAGTGGTCCCACTGGGACAGGGGGAAGAACAGATACGCAGTATTTT. The full variable domain, rest sourced from reference TRBV12-5 and TRBJ2-3, is DARVTQTPRHKVTEMGQEVTMRCQPILGHNTVFWYRQTMMQGLELLAYFRNRAPLDDSGMPKDRFSAEMPDATLATLKIQPSEPRDSAVYFCASGPTGTGGRTDTQYFGPGTRLTVL.

This chain links TRBV7-9 with TRBJ1-2, with TRBD1 matching over 8 bases. The germline gives CDR1 SEHNR, CDR2 FQNEAQ (reference sequence). Losses at the gene ends were 5 bases for V and 8 bases for J; bases not matched to a gene: 4. The CDR3 has 12 amino acids. This chain's CDR3 is CASSQTGEGYTF. In nucleotides, the CDR3 is TGTGCCAGCAGCCAGACAGGGGAAGGCTACACCTTC.

The rearrangement links TRBV5-6 to TRBJ1-1, with 9 bases matching TRBD1. The CDR3 spans 16 residues. J lost 0 bases, V lost 2 bases, and 5 bases had no gene match. Germline V lookup: CDR1 SGHDT, CDR2 YYEEEE. The CDR3 DNA is TGTGCCAGCAGCTTCCGGGACAGGGCCCTGAACACTGAAGCTTTCTTT. This sequence encodes CASSFRDRALNTEAFF.

In its sample, this clone was seen once. The chain has TRBV19 and TRBJ1-2; D is possibly TRBD1 (5 bases). Deletions cut 3 bases from V and 8 bases from J, with 16 bases between. CDR1 LNHDA and CDR2 SQIVND come from the germline V gene (reference sequence). The CDR3 extends over 14 amino acids. The CDR3 here is CASSIRRQGKGYTF. CDR3 coding DNA: TGTGCCAGTAGTATCCGCCGGCAGGGTAAAGGCTACACCTTC.

The gene calls are TRBV11-2 and TRBJ1-1; a possible D gene is TRBD1 (6 bases). V was clipped by 11 bases and J by 5 bases, with 15 bases between them. CDR3 length: 12 amino acids. Germline CDR1 and CDR2: SGHAT and FQNNGV. This CDR3 reads CAEQGGSTEAFF. The CDR3 nucleotides read TGTGCCGAGCAAGGGGGAAGTACTGAAGCTTTCTTT.